A selection of T cell receptor beta chains follows, all from one sample in a study of cytomegalovirus exposure and HLA in healthy donors. Data came from immunoSEQ multiplex PCR; TCRdb stores just in-frame clones and leaves some out. The table records over 95,000 clones, 77% of them present only once. Material for sequencing was PBMCs. These receptors came from a man between 35 and 55 years old in good health and CMV-seropositive. CDR3s include the opening cysteine and the closing phenylalanine or tryptophan. Fields, in order: V gene, J gene, D gene, clone size, CDR3 protein, CDR3 DNA. The D gene is left open where the match is weak. Expanded clones get a size class; other rows say once, few or many, or leave the size out.

V: TRBV29-1; J: TRBJ2-1; D: .; size: .; CDR3: CSVEVRPQGHEQFF; DNA: TGCAGCGTTGAAGTCCGGCCCCAGGGCCATGAGCAGTTCTTC
V: TRBV19; J: TRBJ2-6; D: TRBD2; size: .; CDR3: CASRTGGAGANVLTF; DNA: TGTGCCAGTAGAACCGGGGGGGCTGGGGCCAACGTCCTGACTTTC
V: TRBV4-2; J: TRBJ2-2; D: TRBD2; size: .; CDR3: CASSQGDYLNTGELFF; DNA: TGTGCCAGCAGCCAAGGGGACTATTTGAACACCGGGGAGCTGTTTTTT
V: TRBV2; J: TRBJ1-4; D: .; size: .; CDR3: CASSEAGRGEKLFF; DNA: TGTGCCAGCAGTGAAGCGGGTAGGGGTGAAAAACTGTTTTTT
V: TRBV4-2; J: TRBJ2-7; D: TRBD1; size: .; CDR3: CASSQVAGQALYEQYF; DNA: TGTGCCAGCAGCCAAGTCGCGGGACAGGCCCTTTACGAGCAGTACTTC
V: TRBV6-1; J: TRBJ1-2; D: TRBD1; size: .; CDR3: CASTTGTGVKGYTF; DNA: TGTGCCAGCACCACCGGGACAGGGGTTAAGGGCTACACCTTC
V: TRBV5-1; J: TRBJ1-1; D: TRBD1; size: .; CDR3: CASSLAGGVNTEAFF; DNA: TGCGCCAGCAGCTTGGCAGGGGGCGTGAACACTGAAGCTTTCTTT
V: TRBV7-6; J: TRBJ2-2; D: .; size: .; CDR3: CASSNLWHTGELFF; DNA: TGTGCCAGCAGCAACCTGTGGCACACCGGGGAGCTGTTTTTT
V: TRBV4-3; J: TRBJ2-5; D: .; size: .; CDR3: CASSQVLRQETQYF; DNA: TGCGCCAGCAGCCAAGTTCTTCGCCAAGAGACCCAGTACTTC
V: TRBV4-3; J: TRBJ2-1; D: TRBD2; size: .; CDR3: CASSQDMRGAFNFYNEQFF; DNA: TGCGCCAGCAGCCAAGATATGCGGGGGGCTTTCAACTTCTACAATGAGCAGTTCTTC
V: TRBV27; J: TRBJ2-7; D: .; size: .; CDR3: CASRTSYSSYEQYF; DNA: TGTGCCAGCAGAACTAGCTACAGCTCCTACGAGCAGTACTTC
V: TRBV11-3; J: TRBJ2-3; D: TRBD2; size: .; CDR3: CASSLDSGGGPDTQYF; DNA: TGTGCCAGCAGCTTAGATTCGGGAGGGGGGCCAGATACGCAGTATTTT
V: TRBV6-6; J: TRBJ2-3; D: .; size: few; CDR3: CASTPPGGGRDTQYF; DNA: TGTGCCAGCACACCACCCGGGGGTGGACGAGATACGCAGTATTTT
V: TRBV4-3; J: TRBJ1-2; D: TRBD1; size: .; CDR3: CASSLTGGGGSDGYTF; DNA: TGCGCCAGCAGCCTTACAGGGGGCGGAGGTTCGGATGGCTACACCTTC
V: TRBV18; J: TRBJ2-2; D: .; size: .; CDR3: CASSPEPYTGELFF; DNA: TGTGCCAGCTCACCGGAGCCATACACCGGGGAGCTGTTTTTT
V: TRBV19; J: TRBJ2-1; D: .; size: .; CDR3: CASRAGKIQGRGLNEQFF; DNA: TGTGCCAGTAGGGCCGGAAAGATCCAGGGGAGGGGGTTGAATGAGCAGTTCTTC
V: TRBV6-5; J: TRBJ1-6; D: TRBD1; size: .; CDR3: CASSYGETGGFPLHF; DNA: TGTGCCAGCAGTTACGGCGAGACAGGGGGTTTTCCCCTCCACTTT
V: TRBV28; J: TRBJ2-7; D: .; size: few; CDR3: CASSFAGGKTEQYF; DNA: TGTGCCAGCAGTTTCGCCGGGGGAAAAACCGAGCAGTACTTC
V: TRBV19; J: TRBJ2-3; D: TRBD2; size: .; CDR3: CASSIERGGRNTQYF; DNA: TGTGCCAGTAGTATAGAGCGGGGGGGCAGAAATACGCAGTATTTT
V: TRBV19; J: TRBJ2-2; D: .; size: .; CDR3: CASSIGAGSWRNTGELFF; DNA: TGTGCCAGTAGTATAGGGGCAGGGTCTTGGCGGAACACCGGGGAGCTGTTTTTT
V: TRBV27; J: TRBJ2-7; D: .; size: .; CDR3: CASSRAGVYEQYF; DNA: TGTGCCAGCAGTCGTGCAGGGGTTTACGAGCAGTACTTC
V: TRBV28; J: TRBJ2-3; D: TRBD2; size: .; CDR3: CASRQTSGGNTQYF; DNA: TGTGCCAGCAGGCAGACTAGCGGGGGAAATACGCAGTATTTT
V: TRBV6-5; J: TRBJ1-2; D: .; size: few; CDR3: CASSYSSGRYGYTF; DNA: TGTGCCAGCAGTTACTCGTCTGGGAGGTATGGCTACACCTTC
V: TRBV7-9; J: TRBJ1-2; D: .; size: few; CDR3: CASSQQGGRGYTF; DNA: TGTGCCAGCAGCCAACAGGGTGGCAGGGGCTACACCTTC
V: TRBV5-1; J: TRBJ2-5; D: TRBD2; size: .; CDR3: CASSLGERTRGTQYF; DNA: TGCGCCAGCAGCTTGGGGGAGAGGACTAGGGGGACCCAGTACTTC
V: TRBV7-9; J: TRBJ2-3; D: .; size: .; CDR3: CASSAAPYTDTQYF; DNA: TGTGCCAGCAGCGCGGCGCCTTACACAGATACGCAGTATTTT
V: TRBV28; J: TRBJ2-6; D: .; size: few; CDR3: CASSPDSSGANVLTF; DNA: TGTGCCAGCAGTCCGGACAGCTCTGGGGCCAACGTCCTGACTTTC
V: TRBV7-2; J: TRBJ1-5; D: .; size: .; CDR3: CASSLVLSTRGQPQHF; DNA: TGTGCCAGCAGCTTAGTTCTTTCGACACGCGGGCAGCCCCAGCATTTT
V: TRBV7-7; J: TRBJ2-5; D: TRBD2; size: .; CDR3: CASSPGRGVQETQYF; DNA: TGTGCTAGCAGCCCCGGGCGGGGGGTCCAAGAGACCCAGTACTTC
V: TRBV7-9; J: TRBJ1-6; D: TRBD1; size: .; CDR3: CASSLAKDTGTGLSPLHF; DNA: TGTGCCAGCAGCTTAGCAAAGGATACCGGGACAGGTCTTTCACCCCTCCACTTT
V: TRBV4-3; J: TRBJ1-1; D: .; size: .; CDR3: CASSHLRNLGRRTEAFF; DNA: TGCGCCAGCAGCCATTTAAGAAATTTGGGCAGGCGCACTGAAGCTTTCTTT
V: TRBV7-8; J: TRBJ1-2; D: TRBD1; size: few; CDR3: CASSFLQGAGGYTF; DNA: TGTGCCAGCAGCTTTCTACAGGGGGCGGGTGGCTACACCTTC
V: TRBV2; J: TRBJ2-4; D: TRBD2; size: .; CDR3: CASCGAGGSFANIQYF; DNA: TGTGCCAGTTGCGGGGCGGGAGGGTCGTTTGCAAACATTCAGTACTTC
V: TRBV5-1; J: TRBJ2-1; D: TRBD1; size: .; CDR3: CASSSSWTGWNEQFF; DNA: TGCGCCAGCAGCTCCTCCTGGACAGGGTGGAATGAGCAGTTCTTC
V: TRBV30; J: TRBJ2-7; D: TRBD1; size: .; CDR3: CAWTGQGNYEQYF; DNA: TGTGCCTGGACCGGACAGGGGAACTACGAGCAGTACTTC
V: TRBV9; J: TRBJ1-1; D: .; size: .; CDR3: CASSVDSSTEAFF; DNA: TGTGCCAGCAGCGTCGACAGTAGCACTGAAGCTTTCTTT
V: TRBV7-3; J: TRBJ2-7; D: .; size: .; CDR3: CASSLLPSPSYEQYF; DNA: TGTGCCAGCAGCTTACTCCCTTCCCCTTCCTACGAGCAGTACTTC
V: TRBV28; J: TRBJ2-5; D: TRBD1; size: once; CDR3: CASRSDRGQETQYF; DNA: TGTGCCAGCAGATCTGACAGGGGCCAAGAGACCCAGTACTTC